These 26 T cell receptor beta chains were all obtained from the same sample, sequenced in a study of T-cell reconstitution after alpha-beta-depleted transplantation in children. Using unique molecular identifiers, the investigators prepared the TCRbeta library. Using its own MiXCR run on the PCR reads, TCRdb lists one record per CDR3 protein. This table has 70,000 to 95,000 distinct CDR3 sequences, around 15% appearing once. Here the sequenced sample was PBMCs, mostly from graft donor cells, taken 180 days after TCRalphabeta/CD19-depleted stem cell transplant. These receptors were collected from a male patient aged 2 to 9 who had a stem cell transplant for acute lymphoblastic leukemia, so the T cells may come from the graft donor.

As regards this clonotype: A read error may be the cause here, since a much bigger clone is one base away. V and J are TRBV10-3 and TRBJ2-1; TRBD1 matches at 11 bases. Germline V gene sequence: CDR1 ENHRY, CDR2 SYGVKD. The CDR3 covers 14 residues. V trimming: 7 bases; J trimming: 5 bases; junction bases outside the gene matches: 4. The CDR3 DNA is TGTGCCATCAAGGGACAGGGGGGTCACAATGAGCAGTTCTTC. Translated, it gives CAIKGQGGHNEQFF.

This clonotype was seen a few times. The chain has TRBV29-1 and TRBJ1-6, with D perhaps matching TRBD1 (6 bases). Deletions cut 4 bases from V and 6 bases from J, with 10 bases between. Germline V gene sequence: CDR1 SQVTM, CDR2 ANQGSEA. The CDR3 totals 13 residues. CDR3 nucleotides: TGCAGCGTTGGGGTACAGGGTAATTCACCCCTCCACTTT. This translates into CSVGVQGNSPLHF. Complete variable domain (other parts from reference TRBV29-1 and TRBJ1-6): SAVISQKPSRDICQRGTSLTIQCQVDSQVTMMFWYRQQPGQSLTLIATANQGSEATYESGFVIDKFPISRPNLTFSTLTVSNMSPEDSSIYLCSVGVQGNSPLHFGNGTRLTVT.

This clonotype was seen a handful of times. The rearrangement joins TRBV18 to TRBJ2-6; 9 bases are shared with TRBD1. The CDR3 loop spans 18 amino acids. The germline V gene has CDR1 KGHSH and CDR2 LQKENI. The J segment lost 2 bases and the V segment lost 0 bases, leaving 5 bases of the junction unmatched. The CDR3 is CASSPPGQGRAGANVLTF. CDR3 bases: TGTGCCAGCTCACCACCGGGACAGGGACGCGCTGGGGCCAACGTCCTGACTTTC.

This chain connects TRBV5-1 to TRBJ1-2; D perhaps matches TRBD1 (6 bases). This CDR3 is 14 amino acids long. Per germline, CDR1 SGHRS and CDR2 YFSETQ. V was shortened by 0 bases and J by 5 bases, with 11 bases between the two germline ends. The CDR3 sequence is CASSLEGGYYGYTF. CDR3 sequence (DNA): TGCGCCAGCAGCTTGGAAGGGGGGTATTATGGCTACACCTTC.

This clonotype was picked up a small number of times. This chain links TRBV20-1 with TRBJ2-7; TRBD1 aligns across 7 bases. This CDR3 spans 15 amino acids. V trimming: 5 bases; J trimming: 3 bases; junction bases outside the gene matches: 13. Germline V gives CDR1 DFQATT, CDR2 SNEGSKA (reference sequence). The CDR3, as DNA: TGCAGTGCTGAAAGTTCCAAGGGACAGCACTACGAGCAGTACTTC. Translated: CSAESSKGQHYEQYF.

The chain has TRBV28 and TRBJ1-2; 9 bases are shared with TRBD1. Per germline, CDR1 MDHEN and CDR2 SYDVKM. After removal of 3 bases from V and 8 bases from J, the junction contained 16 bases not matched to a gene. The CDR3 totals 17 residues. CDR3 coding DNA: TGTGCCAGCAGTTTCCAAGGGACAGGGCTTATTTCCTTCGGCTACACCTTC. As protein: CASSFQGTGLISFGYTF.

The rearrangement uses TRBV27 and TRBJ1-1; 10 bases fit TRBD1. This CDR3 is built from 18 residues. J was trimmed by 0 bases and V by 6 bases; bases with no gene match: 13. Germline loops: CDR1 MNHEY, CDR2 SMNVEV (reference sequence). Here the CDR3 DNA reads TGTGCCAGCAGCTTTCCGCGACAGGGGGCAACCATGAACACTGAAGCTTTCTTT. It is translated as CASSFPRQGATMNTEAFF.

The chain has TRBV11-3 and TRBJ1-2, with TRBD1 as a possible D gene (6 bases). This CDR3 comprises 14 residues. V shed 5 bases and J shed 3 bases, with 13 bases lying between them. Germline lookup yields CDR1 SGHNT and CDR2 YENEEA. CDR3 amino acids: CASSPTGNDYGYTF. In DNA form, the CDR3 reads TGTGCCAGCAGCCCCACAGGGAACGACTATGGCTACACCTTC.

For the CDR3, the DNA is TGTGCCAGCCGCACAGGGGTCTACGAGCAGTACTTC. Translated: CASRTGVYEQYF. This chain joins TRBV12-3 or TRBV12-4 and TRBJ2-7; 7 positions agree with TRBD1. This CDR3 has 12 residues. J lost 3 bases, V lost 8 bases, and 4 bases had no gene match.

This clonotype has just a few counts. This chain uses TRBV5-4 with TRBJ2-1; no clear D gene. The V end was cut by 4 bases, the J end by 9 bases, with 8 bases between. The germline V gene encodes CDR1 SGHNT and CDR2 YYREEE (reference sequence). The CDR3 contains 11 residues. Here the CDR3 DNA reads TGTGCCAGCAGCCTTTTGAGTGAGCAGTTCTTC. Translated: CASSLLSEQFF.

The genes are TRBV5-4 and TRBJ2-1; a possible D gene is TRBD2 (6 bases). CDR1 and CDR2 (germline): SGHNT, YYREEE (reference sequence). The CDR3 totals 21 residues. The V end lost 0 bases, the J end lost 0 bases, and 25 bases lay between the germline ends. CDR3 amino acids: CASSLALGGEIFPSSYNEQFF. CDR3 nucleotide sequence: TGTGCCAGCAGCTTGGCCCTAGGCGGGGAGATCTTCCCGAGCTCCTACAATGAGCAGTTCTTC. Full variable domain (outside the CDR3, taken from reference TRBV5-4 and TRBJ2-1): ETGVTQSPTHLIKTRGQQVTLRCSSQSGHNTVSWYQQALGQGPQFIFQYYREEENGRGNFPPRFSGLQFPNYSSELNVNALELDDSALYLCASSLALGGEIFPSSYNEQFFGPGTRLTVL.

The J gene is TRBJ2-1, the V gene TRBV29-1; D is uncertain. There are 14 residues in the CDR3. Germline assignment: CDR1 SQVTM and CDR2 ANQGSEA. V dropped 3 bases and J dropped 7 bases, with 16 bases sitting between them. The CDR3 here is CSVDWASIKNEQFF. The CDR3 bases are TGCAGCGTTGACTGGGCAAGCATAAAAAATGAGCAGTTCTTC.

The count of this clonotype is one. This rearrangement joins TRBV20-1 to TRBJ1-1; a possible D gene is TRBD1 (5 bases). Per the germline V gene, CDR1 is DFQATT and CDR2 is SNEGSKA (reference sequence). CDR3 length: 12 residues. The CDR3 nucleotides are TGCAGCGCTTTGGGGGGGGGCACTGAAGCTTTCTTT. Translated, it gives CSALGGGTEAFF.

In its sample, this clonotype was seen a few times. V usage is TRBV10-2 and J usage is TRBJ2-3; 8 positions agree with TRBD1. J gave up 7 bases and V 7 bases, and 13 bases lay outside the gene matches. From germline, CDR1 is WSHSY and CDR2 SAAADI. This CDR3 comprises 15 residues. CDR3 in DNA: TGCGCCAGCAAGGGGGGACAGGTCAGACCCTATACGCAGTATTTT. Amino acid sequence: CASKGGQVRPYTQYF.

This clonotype was detected a few times. The chain couples TRBV29-1 to TRBJ1-2; 7 positions match TRBD1. This CDR3 has 13 residues. The junction had 8 bases not matched to a gene; V was cut back by 4 bases and J by 6 bases. Germline V gene lookup returns CDR1 SQVTM and CDR2 ANQGSEA. Here the CDR3 DNA reads TGCAGCGTTGGACAGGGCATTGAGCATGGCTACACCTTC. Amino acids: CSVGQGIEHGYTF.

The chain couples TRBV3-1 to TRBJ2-2; unclear D gene. Trimming left V 0 bases short and J 1 base short, with 6 bases between. CDR1 is LGHDT, CDR2 YNNKEL, per germline (reference sequence). The CDR3 covers 15 residues. CDR3 loop: CASSQDFVNTGELFF. The CDR3 region has the DNA TGTGCCAGCAGCCAAGATTTCGTGAACACCGGGGAGCTGTTTTTT.

In this sample, this clonotype turned up a few times. The rearrangement links TRBV6-4 to TRBJ2-3; tentative D call: TRBD2 (6 bases). The V end was cut by 4 bases, the J end by 0 bases, with 8 bases between. The CDR3 has 14 residues. CDR1 is MRHNA, CDR2 SNTAGT, per germline. The chain's CDR3 is CASSAEGSTDTQYF. CDR3 sequence (DNA): TGTGCCAGCAGTGCGGAGGGAAGCACAGATACGCAGTATTTT.

The gene calls are TRBV19 and TRBJ1-5; a possible D gene is TRBD1 (5 bases). Germline lookup yields CDR1 LNHDA and CDR2 SQIVND (reference sequence). The CDR3 spans 15 residues. V gave up 5 bases and J gave up 4 bases, with 15 bases separating them. The CDR3 DNA reads TGTGCCAGTAGTGCGACCGGGGGGGAGAATCAGCCCCAGCATTTT. The encoded protein is CASSATGGENQPQHF.

The chain couples TRBV18 to TRBJ2-1, with 11 bases that match TRBD2. This CDR3 region has 17 residues. V shed 4 bases and J 1 base; nucleotides not matched to a gene: 6. In germline, CDR1 is KGHSH, CDR2 LQKENI. The CDR3 reads CASSLAGGPSSYNEQFF. DNA for the CDR3: TGTGCCAGCTCACTAGCGGGAGGGCCCTCATCCTACAATGAGCAGTTCTTC.

The table lists this clonotype with a few counts. The chain links TRBV20-1 to TRBJ2-5; TRBD2 is a possible D gene (6 bases). V was clipped by 3 bases and J by 5 bases, with 13 bases between them. Per the germline V gene, CDR1 is DFQATT and CDR2 is SNEGSKA (reference sequence). The CDR3 contains 13 residues. The CDR3 DNA is TGCAGTGCTAGTCGAGGGACTTGGGAGACCCAGTACTTC. Translating gives CSASRGTWETQYF.

The V and J genes are TRBV6-2 or TRBV6-3 and TRBJ2-7, with a tentative D call TRBD1 (6 bases). V gave up 5 bases and J gave up 6 bases, with 23 bases separating them. This CDR3 is 16 amino acids long. Germline lookup yields CDR1 MNHEY and CDR2 SVGEGT. CDR3 DNA: TGTGCCAGCAGTAAAGGACAGTTTGGGGCCTTGGGCGAGCAGTACTTC. As protein: CASSKGQFGALGEQYF.

There are a few counts of this clonotype. This chain links TRBV20-1 with TRBJ2-5; 8 positions agree with TRBD1. This CDR3 comprises 13 residues. Germline values: CDR1 DFQATT, CDR2 SNEGSKA (reference sequence). Trimming cost V 6 bases and J 2 bases; bases outside gene matches: 5. CDR3 coding DNA: TGCAGTGCACCTGGACAGGGACAAGAGACCCAGTACTTC. Its translation is CSAPGQGQETQYF.

Judged by abundance, this clonotype is medium-sized. This chain joins TRBV5-6 and TRBJ2-7; D possibly corresponds to TRBD1 (6 bases). This CDR3 region has 15 residues. Germline loops: CDR1 SGHDT, CDR2 YYEEEE. The V end lost 2 bases, the J end lost 3 bases, and 15 bases lay between the germline ends. CDR3 sequence (DNA): TGTGCCAGCAGCTTATCCCCGGGACAAAGCTACGAGCAGTACTTC. Protein sequence: CASSLSPGQSYEQYF.

The rearrangement links TRBV3-1 to TRBJ2-7; TRBD1 is a possible D gene (6 bases). Germline V gene data show CDR1 as LGHDT and CDR2 as YNNKEL (reference sequence). V was shortened by 2 bases and J by 0 bases, with 11 bases between the two germline ends. This CDR3 region has 15 residues. The CDR3 protein is CASSQYAGVSYEQYF. CDR3 bases: TGTGCCAGCAGCCAATATGCAGGGGTCTCCTACGAGCAGTACTTC.

V usage is TRBV20-1 and J usage is TRBJ2-7, with a weak D call TRBD2 (5 bases). The length of the CDR3 is 14 residues. In germline, CDR1 is DFQATT, CDR2 SNEGSKA (reference sequence). Trimming removed 0 bases at V and 2 bases at J, with 11 bases between. CDR3 sequence reads: CSARESSGPYEQYF. In DNA form, the CDR3 reads TGCAGTGCTAGAGAGTCGAGCGGACCCTACGAGCAGTACTTC.

This clonotype showed up just a few times. The J gene is TRBJ1-1, the V gene TRBV5-6; 10 nucleotides match TRBD1. The CDR3 is 19 residues long. The J segment lost 0 bases and the V segment lost 3 bases, leaving 14 bases of the junction unmatched. The germline gives CDR1 SGHDT, CDR2 YYEEEE. The CDR3 bases are TGTGCCAGCAGCTCAAATGGGTTCCTGACAGGGGGCTTGAACACTGAAGCTTTCTTT. This codes for CASSSNGFLTGGLNTEAFF.